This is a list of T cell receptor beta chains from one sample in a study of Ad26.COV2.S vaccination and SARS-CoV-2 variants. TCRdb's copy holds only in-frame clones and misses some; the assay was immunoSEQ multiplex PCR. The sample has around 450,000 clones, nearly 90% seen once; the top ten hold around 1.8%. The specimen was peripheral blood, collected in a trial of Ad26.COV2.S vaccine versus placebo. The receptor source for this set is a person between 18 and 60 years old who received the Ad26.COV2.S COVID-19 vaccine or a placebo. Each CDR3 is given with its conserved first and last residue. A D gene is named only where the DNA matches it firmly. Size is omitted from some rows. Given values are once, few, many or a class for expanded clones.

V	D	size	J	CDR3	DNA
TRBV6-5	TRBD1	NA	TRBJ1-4	CASSYVTGEKLFF	TGTGCCAGCAGTTACGTGACAGGGGAAAAACTGTTTTTT
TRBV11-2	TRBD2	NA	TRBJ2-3	CASSIPGGSSTDTQYF	TGTGCCAGCAGCATCCCCGGGGGGTCCAGCACAGATACGCAGTATTTT
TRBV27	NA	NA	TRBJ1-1	CASSLSGPSNMNTEAFF	TGTGCCAGCAGTTTATCGGGCCCCTCCAATATGAACACTGAAGCTTTCTTT
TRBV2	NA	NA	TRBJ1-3	CASSVGGSGNTIYF	TGTGCCAGCAGTGTGGGAGGTTCTGGAAACACCATATATTTT
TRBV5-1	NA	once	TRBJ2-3	CASSLVEGGGTDTQYF	TGCGCCAGCAGCTTGGTGGAGGGGGGTGGCACAGATACGCAGTATTTT
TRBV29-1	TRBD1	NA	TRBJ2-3	CSVDVPGQVNTQYF	TGCAGCGTTGACGTGCCTGGACAGGTTAATACGCAGTATTTT
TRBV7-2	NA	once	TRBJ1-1	CASSLLSQGKEAFF	TGTGCCAGCAGCTTATTATCCCAGGGGAAAGAAGCTTTCTTT
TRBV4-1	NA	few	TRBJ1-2	CASSQAKPDGYTF	TGCGCCAGCAGCCAAGCTAAACCCGATGGCTACACCTTC
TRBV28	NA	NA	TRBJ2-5	CASSLGLLALKETQYF	TGTGCCAGCAGTTTAGGCCTGCTAGCGCTTAAAGAGACCCAGTACTTC
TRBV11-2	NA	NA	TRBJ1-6	CASSLVLRRQRGNSPLHF	TGTGCCAGCAGCTTAGTTTTGCGCAGGCAGCGAGGGAATTCACCCCTCCACTTT
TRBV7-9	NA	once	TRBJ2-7	CASSLAGDRSSYEQYF	TGTGCCAGCAGCTTAGCTGGCGACAGGAGCTCCTACGAGCAGTACTTC
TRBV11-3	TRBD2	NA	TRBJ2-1	CASSQGLAGHEQFF	TGTGCCAGCAGCCAGGGACTAGCCGGGCATGAGCAGTTCTTC
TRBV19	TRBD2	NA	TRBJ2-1	CASAEGLAGDDLYNEQFF	TGTGCCAGCGCCGAGGGACTAGCGGGGGACGACCTATACAATGAGCAGTTCTTC
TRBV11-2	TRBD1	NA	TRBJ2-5	CASSLGEFRDRGETQYF	TGTGCCAGCAGCTTAGGGGAATTCCGGGACAGGGGGGAGACCCAGTACTTC
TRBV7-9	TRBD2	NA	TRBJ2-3	CASSPPGTSGISTDTQYF	TGTGCCAGCAGCCCTCCCGGGACTAGCGGGATAAGCACAGATACGCAGTATTTT
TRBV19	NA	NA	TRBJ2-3	CASSPRGAWVGTYTDTQYF	TGTGCCAGTAGTCCCAGAGGGGCATGGGTCGGGACATACACAGATACGCAGTATTTT
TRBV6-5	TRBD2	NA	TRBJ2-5	CASTTSGGVETQYF	TGTGCCAGCACGACTAGCGGGGGGGTCGAGACCCAGTACTTC
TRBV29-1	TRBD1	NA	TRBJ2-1	CSVEVRDRGKNNEQFF	TGCAGCGTTGAAGTGCGGGACAGGGGGAAAAACAATGAGCAGTTCTTC
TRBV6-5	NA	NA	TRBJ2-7	CATVAGPSYEQYF	TGTGCCACCGTCGCGGGCCCCTCCTACGAGCAGTACTTC
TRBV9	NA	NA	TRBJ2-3	CASSKSDTQYF	TGTGCCAGCAGTAAATCGGATACGCAGTATTTT
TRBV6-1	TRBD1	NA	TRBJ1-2	CASSEEGTVYGYTF	TGTGCCAGCAGTGAAGAAGGGACAGTCTATGGCTACACCTTC
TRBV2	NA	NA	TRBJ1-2	CASSDGLGAGPPHGYTF	TGTGCCAGCAGTGATGGTTTGGGTGCTGGGCCACCGCATGGCTACACCTTC
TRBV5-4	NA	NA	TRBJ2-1	CASSLPRSNNEQFF	TGTGCCAGCAGCTTGCCCAGGTCCAACAATGAGCAGTTCTTC
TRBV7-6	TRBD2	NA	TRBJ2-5	CASSLGGQLAVQETQYF	TGTGCCAGCAGCTTAGGTGGACAACTAGCGGTCCAAGAGACCCAGTACTTC
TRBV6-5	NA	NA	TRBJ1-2	CASSYEDEAAYGYTF	TGTGCCAGCAGTTACGAGGACGAGGCCGCCTATGGCTACACCTTC
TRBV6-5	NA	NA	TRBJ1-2	CASSYSRGANYGYTF	TGTGCCAGCAGTTACTCACGGGGGGCGAACTATGGCTACACCTTC
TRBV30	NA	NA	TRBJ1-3	CAWSVWGSSSGNTIYF	TGTGCCTGGAGTGTATGGGGCAGCAGCTCTGGAAACACCATATATTTT
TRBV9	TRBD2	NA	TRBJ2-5	CASSEHLAGGETQYF	TGTGCCAGCAGTGAACACCTAGCGGGAGGGGAGACCCAGTACTTC
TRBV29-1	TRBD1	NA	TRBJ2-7	CSAGQGSVEQYF	TGCAGCGCGGGACAGGGGTCCGTCGAGCAGTACTTC
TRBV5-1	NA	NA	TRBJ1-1	CASSLHRINTEAFF	TGCGCCAGCAGCTTGCACAGGATCAACACTGAAGCTTTCTTT